What follows are 30 T cell receptor beta chains derived from one specimen sequenced in a study of long-term antiretroviral therapy in people with HIV. The run of the v3.0 immunoSEQ assay was at survey level. Profiled with immunoSEQ multiplex PCR; TCRdb holds only in-frame clones, not every one. In the table there are about 50,000 clones, around 80% of which are singletons. Specimen: unsorted PBMCs, collected 0.8 years after starting antiretroviral therapy. The source of these receptors is a woman aged 18-35 years with HIV.

The V gene is TRBV15, the J gene TRBJ1-1; 8 bases match TRBD1. Trimming cost V 1 base and J 7 bases; bases outside gene matches: 11. Germline V gives CDR1 LNHNV, CDR2 YYDKDF (reference sequence). The CDR3 is 16 residues long. As DNA, the CDR3 is TGTGCCACCAGCAGAGTCAAAAGGGGGACAGGAAATGAAGCTTTCTTT. Encoded protein: CATSRVKRGTGNEAFF.

This chain joins TRBV5-6 and TRBJ1-2; D is perhaps TRBD1 (5 bases). The CDR3 sequence is 13 residues long. The V and J ends lost 5 bases and 13 bases respectively, with 21 bases between them. CDR1 SGHDT and CDR2 YYEEEE come from the germline V gene. CDR3 in amino acids: CASRSGRRDISTF. CDR3 bases: TGTGCCAGCAGATCAGGGAGGCGGGATATATCCACCTTC.

The chain's CDR3 is CATSNPGRLRVYEQYF. In nucleotides, the CDR3 is TGTGCCACCAGCAACCCCGGTCGCCTTAGAGTCTACGAGCAGTACTTC. The V gene is TRBV15, the J gene TRBJ2-7, with D hard to call. Trimming shortened V by 4 bases and J by 3 bases, and 19 bases separated the two germline ends. Germline-derived CDR1 and CDR2 are LNHNV and YYDKDF (reference sequence). The CDR3 is made up of 16 amino acids. The full variable domain, rest sourced from reference TRBV15 and TRBJ2-7, is DAMVIQNPRYQVTQFGKPVTLSCSQTLNHNVMYWYQQKSSQAPKLLFHYYDKDFNNEADTPDNFQSRRPNTSFCFLDIRSPGLGDTAMYLCATSNPGRLRVYEQYFGPGTRLTVT.

This rearrangement joins TRBV4-3 to TRBJ1-4; TRBD1 matches 7 bases. The CDR3 runs to 17 residues. Trimming removed 1 base from V and 8 bases from J; junction bases left unmatched: 13. Looked up from germline, CDR1 is LGHNA and CDR2 is YSLEER. CDR3 region: CASSQGVGGGGLEKLFF. In DNA, the CDR3 is TGCGCCAGCAGCCAAGGGGTTGGTGGAGGGGGCTTGGAAAAACTGTTTTTT.

V is TRBV9 and J is TRBJ2-5; 12 bases align to TRBD1. Germline V gene data show CDR1 as SGDLS and CDR2 as YYNGEE. V lost 4 bases to trimming and J lost 5 bases; unmatched junction nucleotides: 9. CDR3 length equals 16 residues. The CDR3 nucleotides read TGTGCCAGCAGCTCTCACCGGGACAGGGGGCGGGAGACCCAGTACTTC. It specifies CASSSHRDRGRETQYF.

The chain carries TRBV11-2 and TRBJ2-7, with D maybe TRBD1 (5 bases). Trimming removed 5 bases at V and 1 base at J, with 9 bases between. The CDR3 totals 13 residues. In germline, CDR1 is SGHAT, CDR2 FQNNGV. The CDR3 region has the DNA TGTGCCAGCAGCCTCGCAGGGTCCTACGAGCAGTACTTC. Protein product: CASSLAGSYEQYF.

The V gene is TRBV2, the J gene TRBJ1-5; D is uncertain. The germline CDR1 and CDR2 sequences are SNHLY and FYNNEI. V shed 0 bases and J shed 2 bases, with 5 bases lying between them. There are 14 residues in the CDR3. In DNA form, the CDR3 reads TGTGCCAGCAGTGAAGCGAGGGGCAATCAGCCCCAGCATTTT. Its protein product is CASSEARGNQPQHF.

The chain has TRBV7-2 and TRBJ2-6; weak D call: TRBD1 (5 bases). Trimming took 5 bases from V and 0 from J, leaving 11 bases between them. The CDR3 is 16 residues long. Germline V gene lookup returns CDR1 SGHTA and CDR2 FQGNSA. In DNA form, the CDR3 reads TGTGCCAGCAGCCCGACAGTTTACTCTGGGGCCAACGTCCTGACTTTC. Amino acid sequence: CASSPTVYSGANVLTF.

The gene calls are TRBV5-5 and TRBJ2-7, with D uncertain. This CDR3 has 14 amino acids. Trimming pared 0 bases from V and 2 bases from J, leaving 9 bases between. Per germline, CDR1 SGHKS and CDR2 YYEKEE (reference sequence). This CDR3 is CASSLGQNTYEQYF. The CDR3 DNA reads TGTGCCAGCAGCTTGGGGCAGAATACCTACGAGCAGTACTTC.

The chain combines TRBV7-6 with TRBJ2-1; 7 bases align to TRBD2. The CDR3 extends over 15 amino acids. The germline V gene encodes CDR1 SGHVS and CDR2 FNYEAQ. Losses at the gene ends were 0 bases for V and 4 bases for J; bases not matched to a gene: 3. The CDR3 DNA sequence: TGTGCCAGCAGCTTAGCTTCGCGGGAGTACAATGAGCAGTTCTTC. Protein: CASSLASREYNEQFF. Filled out from reference TRBV7-6 and TRBJ2-1, the complete variable domain reads GAGVSQSPRYKVTKRGQDVALRCDPISGHVSLYWYRQALGQGPEFLTYFNYEAQQDKSGLPNDRFSAERPEGSISTLTIQRTEQRDSAMYRCASSLASREYNEQFFGPGTRLTVL.

This chain connects TRBV28 to TRBJ1-1; the D is unclear. The CDR3 consists of 16 residues. The germline CDR1 and CDR2 sequences are MDHEN and SYDVKM. V lost 7 bases and J lost 2, with 20 bases in between. The CDR3 reads CASTPFRRQNNTEAFF. Written as DNA, the CDR3 is TGTGCCAGCACCCCCTTTCGAAGGCAGAACAACACTGAAGCTTTCTTT.

J is TRBJ2-3 and V is TRBV7-6; a possible D gene is TRBD2 (6 bases). The CDR3 has 13 amino acids. Germline V gene lookup returns CDR1 SGHVS and CDR2 FNYEAQ. V was shortened by 11 bases and J by 2 bases, with 14 bases between the two germline ends. In nucleotides, the CDR3 is TGTGCCGTTCGGGACTCTTACACAGATACGCAGTATTTT. It specifies CAVRDSYTDTQYF.

This clone has just one count. The chain is built from TRBV4-3 and TRBJ2-7; TRBD2 matches 13 bases. The length of the CDR3 is 15 residues. V lost 1 base and J lost 4; bases outside the gene matches: 1. Per germline, CDR1 LGHNA and CDR2 YSLEER. CDR3 nucleotide sequence: TGCGCCAGCAGCCAAGGGACTAGCGGGAGATACGAGCAGTACTTC. This sequence encodes CASSQGTSGRYEQYF.

The CDR3 nucleotides read TGTGCCAGCAGTGCTCTTCACAGGGCAGATACGCAGTATTTT. Protein sequence: CASSALHRADTQYF. This chain links TRBV6-4 with TRBJ2-3; D possibly corresponds to TRBD1 (6 bases). V lost 4 bases and J lost 4, with 12 bases in between. The CDR3 is made up of 14 amino acids. Germline loops: CDR1 MRHNA, CDR2 SNTAGT.

The chain has TRBV7-2 and TRBJ2-1; TRBD2 matches 8 bases. CDR1 and CDR2 (germline): SGHTA, FQGNSA. The CDR3 is 15 residues long. V shed 3 bases and J 8 bases; nucleotides not matched to a gene: 9. The CDR3, as DNA: TGTGCCAGCAGCTTGCCGGGAGGGCCCCGGGATGAGCAGTTCTTC. Its translation: CASSLPGGPRDEQFF.

The rearrangement uses TRBV7-9 and TRBJ2-7; the D gene is possibly TRBD2 (5 bases). CDR1 and CDR2 (germline): SEHNR, FQNEAQ (reference sequence). This CDR3 comprises 14 residues. V shed 0 bases and J shed 4 bases, with 10 bases lying between them. The DNA of the CDR3 is TGTGCCAGCAGCTTAGCGGTTGGACTTTACGAGCAGTACTTC. Amino acid sequence: CASSLAVGLYEQYF.

V usage is TRBV4-3 and J usage is TRBJ2-7; 10 nucleotides line up with TRBD1. The CDR3 loop spans 18 amino acids. The V gene end was trimmed by 4 bases and the J gene end by 6 bases; junction bases not matched to a gene: 18. Germline assignment: CDR1 LGHNA and CDR2 YSLEER. CDR3: CASSRRDRGYNPSLEQYF. The CDR3, as DNA: TGCGCCAGCAGCCGCCGGGACAGGGGCTATAACCCCTCTCTCGAGCAGTACTTC.

The chain has TRBV5-1 and TRBJ2-7; no definite D call. CDR3 length: 13 residues. Per germline, CDR1 SGHRS and CDR2 YFSETQ. V was cut by 0 bases and J by 4 bases, with 8 bases left in between. CDR3 sequence reads: CASSLDRRYEQYF. Written as DNA, the CDR3 is TGCGCCAGCAGCTTGGACAGACGTTACGAGCAGTACTTC.

The chain couples TRBV11-2 to TRBJ1-2; the D is unclear. Trimming took off 0 bases at V and 7 bases at J, with 3 bases between the two ends. CDR3 size: 11 residues. The V gene's germline CDR1 is SGHAT and CDR2 FQNNGV. DNA of the CDR3: TGTGCCAGCAGCTTAGATTCTGGCTACACCTTC. Its translation is CASSLDSGYTF.

The genes are TRBV11-2 and TRBJ2-1, with 11 bases identical to TRBD2. Trimming removed 5 bases from V and 9 bases from J; junction bases left unmatched: 9. The germline CDR1 and CDR2 sequences are SGHAT and FQNNGV. The CDR3 is 15 residues long. DNA of the CDR3: TGTGCCAGCAGCCCACAGGGACTAGCGGTGGGTGAGCAGTTCTTC. This encodes CASSPQGLAVGEQFF.

J is TRBJ2-4 and V is TRBV7-4; 7 bases line up with TRBD2. CDR1 is SGHVT and CDR2 is SQSDAQ in the germline V gene. This CDR3 region has 20 residues. V was pared by 2 bases and J by 1 base, with 17 bases of the junction left unmatched. CDR3 sequence reads: CASSLRWEGPRDSAKNIQYF. The CDR3 coding sequence is TGTGCCAGCAGCTTACGGTGGGAGGGACCAAGGGACTCGGCCAAAAACATTCAGTACTTC. The variable domain in full, completed from reference TRBV7-4 and TRBJ2-4, reads GAGVSQSPRYKVAKRGRDVALRCDSISGHVTLYWYRQTLGQGSEVLTYSQSDAQRDKSGRPSGRFSAERPERSVSTLKIQRTEQGDSAVYLCASSLRWEGPRDSAKNIQYFGAGTRLSVL.

The chain uses TRBV5-5 and TRBJ2-2; 10 bases fit TRBD2. Trimming cost V 4 bases and J 5 bases; bases outside gene matches: 11. The CDR3 loop spans 17 amino acids. From germline, CDR1 is SGHKS and CDR2 YYEKEE (reference sequence). The CDR3 DNA sequence: TGTGCCAGCAGCCCGACACTAAGCGGGAGGGCAACCGGGGAGCTGTTTTTT. This encodes CASSPTLSGRATGELFF. The whole variable domain, remainder taken from reference TRBV5-5 and TRBJ2-2, is DAGVTQSPTHLIKTRGQQVTLRCSPISGHKSVSWYQQVLGQGPQFIFQYYEKEERGRGNFPDRFSARQFPNYSSELNVNALLLGDSALYLCASSPTLSGRATGELFFGEGSRLTVL.

This clone was seen just once. In DNA form, the CDR3 reads TGTGCCAGCAGTAGGGACACCGATAATTCACCCCTCCACTTT. It encodes CASSRDTDNSPLHF. The rearrangement joins TRBV2 to TRBJ1-6; D possibly corresponds to TRBD1 (6 bases). The ends were cut back, 5 bases at V and 5 bases at J, with 10 bases in the middle. The CDR3 has 14 amino acids. Germline V lookup: CDR1 SNHLY, CDR2 FYNNEI.

The chain uses TRBV9 and TRBJ2-1, with 9 nucleotides matching TRBD2. The CDR3 sequence is 17 residues long. CDR1 is SGDLS, CDR2 YYNGEE, per germline. V was clipped by 0 bases and J by 2 bases; unmatched bases: 6. The CDR3 bases are TGTGCCAGCAGCGTAGACCCGCTAGCGGGACCCTACAATGAGCAGTTCTTC. Its protein product is CASSVDPLAGPYNEQFF.

V is TRBV23-1 and J is TRBJ2-7; no clear D. TRBV23-1 is flagged as an ORF with uncertain function. The CDR3 totals 13 residues. Deletions cut 8 bases from V and 7 bases from J, with 18 bases between. In nucleotides, the CDR3 is TGCGCCAGCGGATTTAGGCATTTGTGGGAGCAGTACTTC. It specifies CASGFRHLWEQYF.

This chain links TRBV9 with TRBJ1-2; possible D gene TRBD1, 6 bases. This CDR3 region has 12 residues. From germline, CDR1 is SGDLS and CDR2 YYNGEE. V gave up 7 bases and J gave up 0 bases, with 7 bases separating them. The CDR3 DNA sequence: TGTGCCAGCGAGGGGGCTAACTATGGCTACACCTTC. It encodes CASEGANYGYTF. The full variable domain, its missing parts supplied by reference TRBV9 and TRBJ1-2, is DSGVTQTPKHLITATGQRVTLRCSPRSGDLSVYWYQQSLDQGLQFLIQYYNGEERAKGNILERFSAQQFPDLHSELNLSSLELGDSALYFCASEGANYGYTFGSGTRLTVV.

The chain is built from TRBV15 and TRBJ2-2; 12 nucleotides line up with TRBD2. Germline assignment: CDR1 LNHNV and CDR2 YYDKDF (reference sequence). Losses at the gene ends were 5 bases for V and 5 bases for J; bases not matched to a gene: 3. The CDR3 is 15 amino acids. The CDR3 reads CATSPGTSGTGELFF. The CDR3 coding sequence is TGTGCCACCAGCCCCGGGACTAGCGGGACCGGGGAGCTGTTTTTT.

The chain joins TRBV28 to TRBJ2-7; D is perhaps TRBD2 (5 bases). CDR1 MDHEN and CDR2 SYDVKM come from the germline V gene. The CDR3 consists of 12 residues. Trimming pared 11 bases from V and 4 bases from J, leaving 15 bases between. For the CDR3, the DNA is TGTGCCTCTGGACTTTGGGCGTACGAGCAGTACTTC. It specifies CASGLWAYEQYF.

This chain joins TRBV27 and TRBJ1-4; D perhaps matches TRBD1 (6 bases). The CDR3 totals 16 residues. Germline CDR1 and CDR2: MNHEY and SMNVEV (reference sequence). Trimming removed 4 bases at V and 3 bases at J, with 15 bases between. In DNA form, the CDR3 reads TGTGCCAGCAGTTCGAATAACAGGGATTCTAATGAAAAACTGTTTTTT. It codes for CASSSNNRDSNEKLFF.

This rearrangement joins TRBV15 to TRBJ2-7; D gene uncertain. The V end was cut by 4 bases, the J end by 3 bases, with 13 bases between. Germline lookup yields CDR1 LNHNV and CDR2 YYDKDF (reference sequence). The CDR3 sequence is 14 residues long. The CDR3 spells CATSKDTSGYEQYF. The DNA of the CDR3 is TGTGCCACCAGCAAGGATACTTCGGGCTACGAGCAGTACTTC.